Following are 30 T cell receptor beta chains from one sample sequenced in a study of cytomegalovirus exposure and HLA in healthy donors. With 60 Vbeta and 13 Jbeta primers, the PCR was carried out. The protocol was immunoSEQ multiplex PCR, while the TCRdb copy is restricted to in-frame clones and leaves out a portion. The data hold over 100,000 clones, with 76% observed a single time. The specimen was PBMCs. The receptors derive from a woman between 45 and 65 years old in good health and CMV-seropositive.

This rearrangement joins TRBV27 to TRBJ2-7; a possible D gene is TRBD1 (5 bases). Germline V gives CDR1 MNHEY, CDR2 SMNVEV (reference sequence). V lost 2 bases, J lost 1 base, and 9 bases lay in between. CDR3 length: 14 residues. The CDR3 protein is CASSLRGASYEQYF. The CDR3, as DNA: TGTGCCAGCAGTTTACGTGGGGCTTCCTACGAGCAGTACTTC.

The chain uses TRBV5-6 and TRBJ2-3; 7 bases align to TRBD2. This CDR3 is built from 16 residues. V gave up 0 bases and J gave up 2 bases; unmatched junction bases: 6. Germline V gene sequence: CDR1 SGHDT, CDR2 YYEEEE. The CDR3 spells CASSLVGAGITDTQYF. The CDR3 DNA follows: TGTGCCAGCAGCTTGGTTGGAGCGGGGATCACAGATACGCAGTATTTT.

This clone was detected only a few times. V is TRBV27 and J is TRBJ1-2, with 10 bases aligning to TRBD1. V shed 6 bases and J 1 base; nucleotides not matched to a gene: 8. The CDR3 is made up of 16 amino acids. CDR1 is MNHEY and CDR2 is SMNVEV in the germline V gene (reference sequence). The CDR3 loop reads CASSRDRGGGNYGYTF. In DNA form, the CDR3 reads TGTGCCAGCAGCCGGGACAGGGGAGGGGGTAACTATGGCTACACCTTC.

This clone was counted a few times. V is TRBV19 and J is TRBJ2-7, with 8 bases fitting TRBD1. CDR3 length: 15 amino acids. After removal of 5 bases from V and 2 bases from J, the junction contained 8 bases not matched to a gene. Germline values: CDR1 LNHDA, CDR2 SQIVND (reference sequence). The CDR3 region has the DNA TGTGCCAGTAGTTCTGACAGGGGCCCTACCTACGAGCAGTACTTC. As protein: CASSSDRGPTYEQYF. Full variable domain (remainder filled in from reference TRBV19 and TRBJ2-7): DGGITQSPKYLFRKEGQNVTLSCEQNLNHDAMYWYRQDPGQGLRLIYYSQIVNDFQKGDIAEGYSVSREKKESFPLTVTSAQKNPTAFYLCASSSDRGPTYEQYFGPGTRLTVT.

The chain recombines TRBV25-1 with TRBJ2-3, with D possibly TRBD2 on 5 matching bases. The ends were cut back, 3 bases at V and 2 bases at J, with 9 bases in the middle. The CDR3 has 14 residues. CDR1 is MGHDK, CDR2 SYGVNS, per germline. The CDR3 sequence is CASSDSGATDTQYF. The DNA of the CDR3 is TGTGCCAGCAGTGACAGCGGAGCCACAGATACGCAGTATTTT.

CDR3 amino acids: CSVEGASGTIDTQYF. For the CDR3, the DNA is TGCAGCGTTGAAGGGGCTAGCGGGACGATAGATACGCAGTATTTT. This sequence joins TRBV29-1 and TRBJ2-3; TRBD2 matches 9 bases. With V trimmed by 1 base and J by 5 bases, 7 bases remained unmatched. Germline loops: CDR1 SQVTM, CDR2 ANQGSEA. The CDR3 extends over 15 amino acids.

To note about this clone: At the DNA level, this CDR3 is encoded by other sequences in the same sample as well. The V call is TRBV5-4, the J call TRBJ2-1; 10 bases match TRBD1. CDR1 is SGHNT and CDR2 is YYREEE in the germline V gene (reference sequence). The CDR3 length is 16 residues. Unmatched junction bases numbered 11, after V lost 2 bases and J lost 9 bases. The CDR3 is CASSFSFGTGVGEQFF. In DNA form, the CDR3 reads TGTGCCAGCAGCTTCTCCTTTGGGACAGGGGTGGGTGAGCAGTTCTTC.

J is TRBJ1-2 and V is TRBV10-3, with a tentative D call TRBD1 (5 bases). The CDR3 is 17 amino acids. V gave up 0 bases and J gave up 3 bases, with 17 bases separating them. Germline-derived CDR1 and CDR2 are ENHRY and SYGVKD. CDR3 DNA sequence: TGTGCCATCAGTGAGTCGAACCGGGGGTATAAGGACTATGGCTACACCTTC. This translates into CAISESNRGYKDYGYTF.

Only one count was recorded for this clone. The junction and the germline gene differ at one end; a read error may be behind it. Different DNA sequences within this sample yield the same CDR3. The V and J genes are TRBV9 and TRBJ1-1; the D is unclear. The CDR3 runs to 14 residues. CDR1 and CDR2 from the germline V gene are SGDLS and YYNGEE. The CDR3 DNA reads TGCGCCAGCAGCCCTACGGGAATGAACACTGAAGCTTTCTTT. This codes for CASSPTGMNTEAFF.

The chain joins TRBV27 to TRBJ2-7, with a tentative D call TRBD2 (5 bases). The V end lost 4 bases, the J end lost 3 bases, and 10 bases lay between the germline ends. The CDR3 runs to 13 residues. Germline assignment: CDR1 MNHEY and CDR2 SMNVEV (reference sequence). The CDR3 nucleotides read TGTGCCAGCAGTTCCGGGATTTTCTACGAGCAGTACTTC. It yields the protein CASSSGIFYEQYF.

In DNA, the CDR3 is TGTGCCAGCAGCGCCGGAGGGACGCCTCGGGGGACTGAAGCTTTCTTT. Amino acid sequence: CASSAGGTPRGTEAFF. The J gene is TRBJ1-1, the V gene TRBV7-2; TRBD1 might be the D (5 bases). Germline V lookup: CDR1 SGHTA, CDR2 FQGNSA. This CDR3 is 16 amino acids long. V was clipped by 5 bases and J by 5 bases, with 21 bases between them. The complete variable domain, with remaining parts taken from reference TRBV7-2 and TRBJ1-1, reads GAGVSQSPSNKVTEKGKDVELRCDPISGHTALYWYRQSLGQGLEFLIYFQGNSAPDKSGLPSDRFSAERTGGSVSTLTIQRTQQEDSAVYLCASSAGGTPRGTEAFFGQGTRLTVV.

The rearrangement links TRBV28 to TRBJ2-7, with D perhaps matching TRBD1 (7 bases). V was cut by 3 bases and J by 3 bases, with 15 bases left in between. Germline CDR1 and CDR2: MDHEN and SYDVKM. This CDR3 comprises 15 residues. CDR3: CASSLGGTEFYEQYF. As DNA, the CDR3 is TGTGCCAGCAGTTTGGGCGGGACAGAATTCTACGAGCAGTACTTC.

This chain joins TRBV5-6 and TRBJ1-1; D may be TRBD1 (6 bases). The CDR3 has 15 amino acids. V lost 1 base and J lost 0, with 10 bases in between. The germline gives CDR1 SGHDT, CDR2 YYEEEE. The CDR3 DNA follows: TGTGCCAGCAGCTTGAGGCCAGGGGTGAACACTGAAGCTTTCTTT. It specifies CASSLRPGVNTEAFF.

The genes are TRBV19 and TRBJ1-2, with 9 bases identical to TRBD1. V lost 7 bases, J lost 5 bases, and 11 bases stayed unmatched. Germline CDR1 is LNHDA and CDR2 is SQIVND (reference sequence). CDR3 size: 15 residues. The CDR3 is CASTSQGAQGYGYTF. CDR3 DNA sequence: TGTGCCAGTACCTCACAGGGGGCGCAGGGATATGGCTACACCTTC.

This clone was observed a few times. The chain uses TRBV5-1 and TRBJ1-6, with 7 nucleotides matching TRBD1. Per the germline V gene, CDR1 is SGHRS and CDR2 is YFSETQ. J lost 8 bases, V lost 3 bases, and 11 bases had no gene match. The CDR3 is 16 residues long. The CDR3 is CASSWSYRGPDSPLHF. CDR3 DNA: TGCGCCAGCAGCTGGAGTTACAGGGGCCCAGATTCACCCCTCCACTTT.

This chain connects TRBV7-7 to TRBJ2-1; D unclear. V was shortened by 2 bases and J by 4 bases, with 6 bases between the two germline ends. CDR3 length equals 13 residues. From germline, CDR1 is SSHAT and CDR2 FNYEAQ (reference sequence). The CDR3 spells CASSLSVYNEQFF. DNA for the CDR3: TGTGCCAGCAGCTTATCCGTTTACAATGAGCAGTTCTTC.

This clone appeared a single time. CDR3 protein: CASSLGEFGGGEQFF. In DNA, the CDR3 is TGTGCCAGCAGCTTAGGGGAGTTTGGGGGCGGTGAGCAGTTCTTC. The J gene is TRBJ2-1, the V gene TRBV7-9, with D perhaps matching TRBD1 (6 bases). The CDR3 runs 15 residues. V dropped 1 base and J dropped 9 bases, with 16 bases sitting between them. Germline V gives CDR1 SEHNR, CDR2 FQNEAQ (reference sequence).

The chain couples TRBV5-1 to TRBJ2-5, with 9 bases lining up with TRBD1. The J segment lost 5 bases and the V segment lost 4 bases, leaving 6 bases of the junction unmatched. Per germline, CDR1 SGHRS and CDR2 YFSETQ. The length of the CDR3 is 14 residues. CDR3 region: CASSDTGGAETQYF. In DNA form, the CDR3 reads TGCGCCAGCAGCGACACAGGGGGCGCGGAGACCCAGTACTTC.

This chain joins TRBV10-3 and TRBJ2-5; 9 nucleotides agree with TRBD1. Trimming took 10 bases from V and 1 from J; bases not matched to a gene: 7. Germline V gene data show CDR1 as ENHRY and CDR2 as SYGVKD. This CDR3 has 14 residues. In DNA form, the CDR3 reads TGTGCCACCCGGGACAGGGATTCCCAAGAGACCCAGTACTTC. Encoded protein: CATRDRDSQETQYF.

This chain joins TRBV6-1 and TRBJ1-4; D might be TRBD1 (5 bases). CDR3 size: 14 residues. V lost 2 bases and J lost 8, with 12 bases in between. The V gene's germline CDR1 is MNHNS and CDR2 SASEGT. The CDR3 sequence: CASSEWGRGEKLFF. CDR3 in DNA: TGTGCCAGCAGTGAATGGGGAAGGGGAGAAAAACTGTTTTTT.

The CDR3 here is CASSGLGRSEQYF. As DNA, the CDR3 is TGTGCCAGCAGCGGCCTTGGGCGTTCCGAGCAGTACTTC. The chain employs TRBV9 and TRBJ2-5; D unclear. The J call is uncertain, as TRBJ2-7 better fits the DNA end. The CDR3 totals 13 residues. Germline lookup yields CDR1 SGDLS and CDR2 YYNGEE.

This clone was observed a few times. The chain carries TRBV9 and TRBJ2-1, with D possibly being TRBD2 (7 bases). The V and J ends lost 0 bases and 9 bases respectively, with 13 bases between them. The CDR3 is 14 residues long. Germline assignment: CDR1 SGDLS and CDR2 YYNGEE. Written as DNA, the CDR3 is TGTGCCAGCAGCGTAGAGGGGGAGGGGAGTGAGCAGTTCTTC. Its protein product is CASSVEGEGSEQFF.

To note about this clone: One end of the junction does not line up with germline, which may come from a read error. The CDR3, as DNA: TGTGCCAGCTCACCGGTCCGAGCGGGAGTCTCCTCTGGGGCCAACGGCCTGACTTTC. Translation: CASSPVRAGVSSGANGLTF. The V call is TRBV18, the J call TRBJ2-6, with 8 bases lining up with TRBD2. The germline V gene has CDR1 KGHSH and CDR2 LQKENI. The CDR3 is made up of 19 amino acids.

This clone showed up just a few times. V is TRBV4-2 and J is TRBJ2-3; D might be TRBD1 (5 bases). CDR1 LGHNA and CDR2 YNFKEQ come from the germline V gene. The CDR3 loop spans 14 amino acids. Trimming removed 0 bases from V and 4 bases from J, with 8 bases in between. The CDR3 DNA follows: TGTGCCAGCAGCCAAGATCCAGGGCCAGATACGCAGTATTTT. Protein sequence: CASSQDPGPDTQYF.

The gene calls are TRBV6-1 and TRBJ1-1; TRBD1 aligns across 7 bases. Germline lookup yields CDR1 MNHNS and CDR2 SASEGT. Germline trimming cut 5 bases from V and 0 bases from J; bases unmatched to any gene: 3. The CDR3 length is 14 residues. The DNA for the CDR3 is TGTGCCAGCAGTAGCACAGGGGTGAACACTGAAGCTTTCTTT. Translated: CASSSTGVNTEAFF.

CDR3 in amino acids: CASSYSLRGYGYTF. The CDR3 DNA reads TGTGCCAGCAGTTACTCGTTACGGGGCTATGGCTACACCTTC. The chain is built from TRBV6-5 and TRBJ1-2; D is ambiguous. The germline V and J ends were trimmed by 0 bases and 4 bases, with 9 bases remaining between them. The CDR3 extends over 14 amino acids. Germline-derived CDR1 and CDR2 are MNHEY and SVGAGI.

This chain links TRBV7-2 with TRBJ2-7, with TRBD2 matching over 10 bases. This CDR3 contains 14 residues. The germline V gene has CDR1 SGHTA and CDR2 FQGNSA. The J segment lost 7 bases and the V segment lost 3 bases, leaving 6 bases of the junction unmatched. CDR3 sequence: CASSFLAGVGEQYF. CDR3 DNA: TGTGCCAGCAGCTTTCTAGCGGGGGTGGGGGAGCAGTACTTC.

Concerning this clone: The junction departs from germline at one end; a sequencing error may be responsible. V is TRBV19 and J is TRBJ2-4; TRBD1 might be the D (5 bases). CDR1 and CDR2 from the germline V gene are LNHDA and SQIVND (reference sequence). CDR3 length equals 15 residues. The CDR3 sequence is CASSGTGARENSQYF. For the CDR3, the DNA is TGTGCCAGTAGCGGAACAGGCGCCAGAGAAAACAGTCAGTACTTC.

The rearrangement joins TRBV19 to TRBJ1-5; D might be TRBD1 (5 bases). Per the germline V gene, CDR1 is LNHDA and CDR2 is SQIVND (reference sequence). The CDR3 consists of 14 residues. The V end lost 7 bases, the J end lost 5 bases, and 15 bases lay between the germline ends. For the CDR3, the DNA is TGTGCCAGTACCTCTGACAGTACCTATCAGCCCCAGCATTTT. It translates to CASTSDSTYQPQHF.

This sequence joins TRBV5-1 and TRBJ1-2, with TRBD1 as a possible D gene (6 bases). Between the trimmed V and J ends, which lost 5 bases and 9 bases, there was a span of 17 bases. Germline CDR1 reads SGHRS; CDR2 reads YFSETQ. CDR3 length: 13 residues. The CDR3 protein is CASSEGERNSYTF. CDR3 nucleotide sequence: TGCGCCAGCAGTGAGGGGGAGAGGAACAGCTACACCTTC. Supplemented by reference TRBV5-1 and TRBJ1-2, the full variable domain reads KAGVTQTPRYLIKTRGQQVTLSCSPISGHRSVSWYQQTPGQGLQFLFEYFSETQRNKGNFPGRFSGRQFSNSRSEMNVSTLELGDSALYLCASSEGERNSYTFGSGTRLTVV.